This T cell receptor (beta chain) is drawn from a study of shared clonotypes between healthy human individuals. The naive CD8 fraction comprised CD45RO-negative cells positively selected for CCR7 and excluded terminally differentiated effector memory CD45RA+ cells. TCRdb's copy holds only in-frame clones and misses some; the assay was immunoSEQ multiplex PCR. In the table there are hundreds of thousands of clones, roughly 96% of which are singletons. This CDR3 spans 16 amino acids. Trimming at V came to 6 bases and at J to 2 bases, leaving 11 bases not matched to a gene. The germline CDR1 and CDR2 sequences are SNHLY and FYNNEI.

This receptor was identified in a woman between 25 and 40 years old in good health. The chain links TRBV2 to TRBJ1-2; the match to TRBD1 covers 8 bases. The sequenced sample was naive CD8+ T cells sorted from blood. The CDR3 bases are TGTGCCAGCAGCCTCCCCCGGGACAGGAGGAACTATGGCTACACCTTC. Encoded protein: CASSLPRDRRNYGYTF.